This entry lists 8 T cell receptor beta chains sequenced from one sample in a study of read filtering for tumor transcriptome and immune sequencing. From roughly 390 ng of RNA, a library with molecular barcoded alpha/delta and beta/gamma adaptors was made. TCRdb re-derived calls from the reads in MiXCR, one entry per CDR3 protein. The table has 30,000 to 50,000 distinct CDR3 sequences, approximately 10% seen once. The specimen was a population of CD138-negative cells sorted from bone marrow. The receptors derive from a donor aged 40 or older with multiple myeloma.

This clonotype was seen repeatedly, ten times or more. The J gene is TRBJ2-7, the V gene TRBV29-1; TRBD1 or TRBD2 may be the D gene (5 bases each). Germline CDR1 SQVTM, CDR2 ANQGSEA. V lost 6 bases and J 4 bases, leaving 22 bases between the germline ends. This CDR3 comprises 15 residues. CDR3 in DNA: TGCAGCGTCCTTGGGACGGAGGATAGTGTTTACGAGCAGTACTTC. Encoded protein: CSVLGTEDSVYEQYF.

This clonotype has ten or more counts. The chain carries TRBV10-3 and TRBJ2-1; TRBD1 matches at 7 bases. Germline loops: CDR1 ENHRY, CDR2 SYGVKD. After removal of 4 bases from V and 6 bases from J, the junction contained 12 bases not matched to a gene. The CDR3 extends over 16 amino acids. CDR3: CAISVRATGNSNEQFF. The DNA for the CDR3 is TGTGCCATCAGTGTAAGGGCGACAGGGAATTCCAATGAGCAGTTCTTC.

This clonotype was seen ten or more times. The chain couples TRBV2 to TRBJ2-1; D is unclear. CDR1 and CDR2 from the germline V gene are SNHLY and FYNNEI. This CDR3 region has 14 residues. Trimming took off 8 bases at V and 1 base at J, with 12 bases between the two ends. This CDR3 is CASVTGSSYNEQFF. The DNA of the CDR3 is TGTGCCAGCGTCACTGGGTCGTCCTACAATGAGCAGTTCTTC.

This clonotype was counted ten times or more. CDR3 in DNA: TGCAGCGTCTCCACAGGGGGCGGCACTGAAGCTTTCTTT. Its protein is CSVSTGGGTEAFF. V is TRBV29-1 and J is TRBJ1-1, with TRBD1 identical over 9 bases. The V segment lost 6 bases and the J segment 4 bases; nucleotides outside the gene matches: 6. Germline V gives CDR1 SQVTM, CDR2 ANQGSEA. The CDR3 is made up of 13 amino acids.

This clonotype was seen just once. This may stem from a read error, because a much larger clone lies one nucleotide away. The CDR3 does not close with the conserved phenylalanine or tryptophan, likely indicating a read error. The chain carries TRBV10-3 and TRBJ1-1; D call uncertain. V lost 8 bases to trimming and J lost 0 bases, with 13 bases between them. This CDR3 is built from 14 residues. Germline-derived CDR1 and CDR2 are ENHRY and SYGVKD. The DNA of the CDR3 is TGTGCCATCGGTGCGAGGGAGGTGAACACTGAAGCTTTCTCT. Protein product: CAIGAREVNTEAFS.

This clonotype was detected many times. V usage is TRBV20-1 and J usage is TRBJ1-4; D perhaps matches TRBD1 (5 bases). In germline, CDR1 is DFQATT, CDR2 SNEGSKA (reference sequence). V was trimmed by 5 bases and J by 8 bases, leaving 18 bases between them. The length of the CDR3 is 14 residues. The DNA of the CDR3 is TGCAGTGCTGCGCGGGGCACCTTAGGAGAAAAACTGTTTTTT. Translation: CSAARGTLGEKLFF.

This clonotype was picked up many times. V usage is TRBV11-2 and J usage is TRBJ1-5; possibly TRBD1 for D (6 bases). The CDR3 length is 15 residues. Trimming shortened V by 5 bases and J by 2 bases, and 13 bases separated the two germline ends. Germline CDR1 SGHAT, CDR2 FQNNGV. CDR3 in DNA: TGTGCCAGCAGCCTCGGATCAGGGGGCAATCAGCCCCAGCATTTT. Translation gives CASSLGSGGNQPQHF.

This clonotype was observed many times. This rearrangement joins TRBV7-2 to TRBJ2-7, with 8 bases aligning to TRBD1. The CDR3 consists of 15 residues. After removal of 5 bases from V and 1 base from J, the junction contained 7 bases not matched to a gene. Germline-derived CDR1 and CDR2 are SGHTA and FQGNSA. The CDR3 loop is CASSPRGQWSYEQYF. The DNA of the CDR3 is TGTGCCAGCAGCCCCAGGGGGCAGTGGTCCTACGAGCAGTACTTC.